The 28 T cell receptor beta chains listed next were all sequenced from one sample in a study of regulatory T cells in long-lasting Graves disease. Researchers made TCR beta libraries by using iRepertoire HTBI primers and running Arm-PCR on CDR3 regions. Each CDR3 protein is one row after TCRdb ran MiXCR on the multiplex PCR reads. The table records a few hundred thousand distinct CDR3 sequences, about a quarter of them present only once. The time point here: persistent/refractory GD, antithyroid drugs over 5 years with positive TRAb. There was RNA extracted from PBMCs, and the TCR library was made from it. Sample: peripheral blood mononuclear cells (PBMCs), taken when the disease was refractory, from a patient treated with antithyroid drugs. Receptors originate from a female donor with Graves disease.

This clonotype was observed a handful of times. The chain couples TRBV14 to TRBJ2-7; maybe TRBD2 (5 bases). The germline V gene has CDR1 SGHDN and CDR2 FVKESK. The CDR3 runs to 13 residues. V lost 1 base, J lost 3 bases, and 7 bases lay in between. CDR3 sequence: CASSQVRDYEQYF. In DNA, the CDR3 is TGTGCCAGCAGCCAAGTGAGGGACTACGAGCAGTACTTC. The variable domain in full, with the rest retrieved from reference TRBV14 and TRBJ2-7, is EAGVTQFPSHSVIEKGQTVTLRCDPISGHDNLYWYRRVMGKEIKFLLHFVKESKQDESGMPNNRFLAERTGGTYSTLKVQPAELEDSGVYFCASSQVRDYEQYFGPGTRLTVT.

This clonotype was observed a handful of times. The chain combines TRBV14 with TRBJ2-2; D uncertain. The CDR3 loop spans 13 amino acids. CDR1 is SGHDN, CDR2 FVKESK, per germline. Trimming removed 1 base from V and 6 bases from J, with 6 bases in between. CDR3 sequence reads: CASSQVVPGELFF. The CDR3 DNA reads as TGTGCCAGCAGCCAAGTAGTGCCCGGGGAGCTGTTTTTT. The complete variable domain, with remaining parts taken from reference TRBV14 and TRBJ2-2, reads EAGVTQFPSHSVIEKGQTVTLRCDPISGHDNLYWYRRVMGKEIKFLLHFVKESKQDESGMPNNRFLAERTGGTYSTLKVQPAELEDSGVYFCASSQVVPGELFFGEGSRLTVL.

To note about this clonotype: The junction departs from germline at one end; a sequencing error may be responsible. This chain joins TRBV7-2 and TRBJ1-6, with 9 bases matching TRBD1. Looked up from germline, CDR1 is SGHTA and CDR2 is FQGNSA. The CDR3 runs 16 residues. CDR3 loop: CASSRPDRGNNSPLHF. The CDR3 DNA reads TGTGCCAGCAGCCGACCAGACAGGGGGAATAATTCACCCCTCCACTTC.

The rearrangement links TRBV7-3 to TRBJ2-2; the match to TRBD1 covers 7 bases. Germline V CDR1 and CDR2: SGHTA, FQGTGA. CDR3 size: 15 residues. J gave up 3 bases and V 2 bases, and 3 bases lay outside the gene matches. The CDR3 bases are TGTGCCAGCAGCTTAGGGGACAGATACACCGGGGAGCTGTTTTTT. It translates to CASSLGDRYTGELFF.

Remarks on this clonotype: A single base separates this from a much larger clone, so it may be a read error. V gene TRBV28 combines with J gene TRBJ2-7, with no clear D. The assigned J gene may be wrong: the sequence end matches TRBJ2-5 better. The CDR3 is 12 amino acids. The V gene's germline CDR1 is MDHEN and CDR2 SYDVKM. This chain's CDR3 is CAGSRPLETQYF. In nucleotides, the CDR3 is TGTGCCGGCAGTCGCCCCTTAGAGACCCAGTACTTC.

This clonotype was picked up many times. This sequence joins TRBV30 and TRBJ2-7; a weak D match, TRBD2 (6 bases). The CDR3 covers 14 residues. The ends were cut back, 2 bases at V and 3 bases at J, with 14 bases in the middle. Germline V CDR1 and CDR2: GTSNPN, SVGIG (reference sequence). The CDR3, as DNA: TGTGCCTGGAGTCACCGGAGGGATGGCTACGAGCAGTACTTC. Amino acid sequence: CAWSHRRDGYEQYF.

This clonotype has a count of ten or more. The chain is built from TRBV27 and TRBJ1-1, with TRBD1 matching 8 bases. The trim removed 8 bases at V and 5 bases at J, leaving 7 bases unmatched. Germline V CDR1 and CDR2: MNHEY, SMNVEV (reference sequence). The CDR3 length is 13 residues. This CDR3 is CASATGERTEAFF. CDR3 coding DNA: TGTGCCAGCGCGACAGGGGAAAGAACTGAAGCTTTCTTT.

This clonotype was observed many times. The gene calls are TRBV20-1 and TRBJ2-5; weak D call: TRBD2 (5 bases). Germline CDR1 reads DFQATT; CDR2 reads SNEGSKA (reference sequence). V shed 6 bases and J shed 2 bases, with 10 bases lying between them. CDR3 length: 12 residues. This chain's CDR3 is CSAGEVQETQYF. The CDR3 DNA sequence: TGCAGTGCCGGGGAAGTGCAAGAGACCCAGTACTTC.

The chain's CDR3 is CASSPSRVGELFF. The CDR3 nucleotides are TGTGCCAGCAGCCCGAGCCGGGTCGGGGAGCTGTTTTTT. The chain uses TRBV3-1 and TRBJ2-2; no firm D call. The germline CDR1 and CDR2 sequences are LGHDT and YNNKEL (reference sequence). Trimming shortened V by 4 bases and J by 7 bases, and 10 bases separated the two germline ends. The CDR3 has 13 amino acids.

Points on this clonotype: Just one base apart from a much larger clone, this may be a read error. V is TRBV15 and J is TRBJ1-1; 7 bases fit TRBD1. V dropped 8 bases and J dropped 8; count of bases not matched to a gene: 11. This CDR3 is built from 13 residues. In germline, CDR1 is LNHNV, CDR2 YYDKDF (reference sequence). The CDR3 is CATGNEGAVEAFF. The CDR3 DNA reads as TGTGCCACCGGCAACGAGGGGGCGGTGGAAGCTTTCTTT.

The chain links TRBV4-1 to TRBJ2-7, with 8 bases matching TRBD2. CDR3 size: 15 residues. CDR1 is MGHRA and CDR2 is YSYEKL in the germline V gene. Losses at the gene ends were 2 bases for V and 0 bases for J; bases not matched to a gene: 3. CDR3 protein: CASSQSTSASYEQYF. In nucleotides, the CDR3 is TGCGCCAGCAGCCAATCGACTAGCGCCTCCTACGAGCAGTACTTC.

The V and J genes are TRBV29-1 and TRBJ2-7; 7 bases agree with TRBD1. Germline-derived CDR1 and CDR2 are SQVTM and ANQGSEA. The CDR3 is 13 residues long. Trimming cost V 7 bases and J 0 bases; bases outside gene matches: 6. Here the CDR3 reads CSAAGTDSYEQYF. The DNA of the CDR3 is TGCAGCGCCGCCGGGACAGACTCCTACGAGCAGTACTTC.

A remark on this clonotype: This may be a read error, as it is one base from a much larger clone. The V call is TRBV28, the J call TRBJ2-5; 11 bases match TRBD1. Germline V gene sequence: CDR1 MDHEN, CDR2 SYDVKM. The CDR3 totals 16 residues. Here the CDR3 reads CSSSPGTGGVMKTQYF. CDR3 nucleotide sequence: TGTTCCAGCAGCCCCGGGACAGGGGGTGTGATGAAGACCCAGTACTTC.

CDR3 loop: CASSQVGENSPLHF. The CDR3 DNA follows: TGTGCCAGCAGCCAAGTCGGGGAGAATTCACCCCTCCACTTT. V and J are TRBV3-1 and TRBJ1-6; D gene uncertain. V lost 1 base to trimming and J lost 7 bases, with 8 bases between them. The germline V gene has CDR1 LGHDT and CDR2 YNNKEL (reference sequence). The CDR3 loop spans 14 amino acids.

This clonotype was observed many times. V and J are TRBV25-1 and TRBJ1-1, with D possibly matching TRBD1 (6 bases). CDR3 length equals 12 residues. Trimming removed 7 bases from V and 2 bases from J, with 8 bases in between. CDR1 and CDR2 (germline): MGHDK, SYGVNS. The CDR3 DNA reads as TGTGCCAGCAAACAGGGAAACACTGAAGCTTTCTTT. This translates into CASKQGNTEAFF.

This rearrangement joins TRBV11-2 to TRBJ2-2; no clear D. The CDR3 is 16 amino acids. Germline V gene sequence: CDR1 SGHAT, CDR2 FQNNGV. Between the trimmed V and J ends, which lost 3 bases and 4 bases, there was a span of 15 bases. The CDR3 loop is CASSFLATKATGELFF. The DNA for the CDR3 is TGTGCCAGCAGCTTTTTGGCAACTAAAGCCACCGGGGAGCTGTTTTTT.

In its sample, this clonotype was seen a few times. V and J are TRBV20-1 and TRBJ2-2, with 10 positions matching TRBD2. J was trimmed by 3 bases and V by 1 base; bases with no gene match: 11. Per germline, CDR1 DFQATT and CDR2 SNEGSKA (reference sequence). This CDR3 spans 18 amino acids. The CDR3 loop is CSARGGKREGQDTGELFF. The DNA of the CDR3 is TGCAGTGCTAGAGGTGGGAAGCGGGAGGGCCAGGACACCGGGGAGCTGTTTTTT.

The CDR3 DNA reads as TGCAGCGCCCGCGGACGGGCTAGCGGGAGGGCCAATGAGCAGTTCTTC. Protein product: CSARGRASGRANEQFF. The rearrangement uses TRBV29-1 and TRBJ2-1; 12 positions match TRBD2. V was clipped by 7 bases and J by 6 bases; unmatched bases: 13. The CDR3 has 16 amino acids. Germline V gives CDR1 SQVTM, CDR2 ANQGSEA.

A single count supports this clonotype. The gene calls are TRBV5-1 and TRBJ2-7; 9 nucleotides line up with TRBD1. From germline, CDR1 is SGHRS and CDR2 YFSETQ. CDR3 size: 13 residues. With V trimmed by 3 bases and J by 3 bases, 1 base remained unmatched. The CDR3 sequence is CASSWDRDYEQYF. The DNA of the CDR3 is TGCGCCAGCAGCTGGGACAGGGACTACGAGCAGTACTTC.

There are many counts of this clonotype. The CDR3 sequence is CASVAFGTAGEKLFF. CDR3 bases: TGTGCCAGCGTGGCTTTCGGGACAGCAGGAGAAAAACTGTTTTTT. This chain joins TRBV2 and TRBJ1-4; 7 bases are shared with TRBD1. From germline, CDR1 is SNHLY and CDR2 FYNNEI. The CDR3 has 15 amino acids. The V gene end was trimmed by 8 bases and the J gene end by 8 bases; junction bases not matched to a gene: 14.

The chain links TRBV18 to TRBJ2-1, with 8 bases lining up with TRBD2. Germline values: CDR1 KGHSH, CDR2 LQKENI. This CDR3 has 15 residues. V was clipped by 0 bases and J by 8 bases; unmatched bases: 6. The DNA of the CDR3 is TGTGCCAGCTCACCACCGGGACTAGAAGGCCATGAGCAGTTCTTC. Encoded protein: CASSPPGLEGHEQFF.

This clonotype was observed at least ten times. The CDR3 nucleotides read TGTGCCAGCAGTTCCCGGGACAGGGAATCGACTGAAGCTTTCTTT. Translating it yields CASSSRDRESTEAFF. This sequence joins TRBV6-2 or TRBV6-3 and TRBJ1-1; 9 nucleotides agree with TRBD1. After removal of 4 bases from V and 5 bases from J, the junction contained 8 bases not matched to a gene. The CDR3 has 15 amino acids. The V gene's germline CDR1 is MNHEY and CDR2 SVGEGT.

There are many counts of this clonotype. The J gene is TRBJ2-7, the V gene TRBV2; either TRBD1 or TRBD2 may fit D (5 bases each). Germline V lookup: CDR1 SNHLY, CDR2 FYNNEI. Trimming shortened V by 6 bases and J by 4 bases, and 10 bases separated the two germline ends. The CDR3 extends over 12 amino acids. CDR3 amino acids: CASRGTSYEQYF. In DNA form, the CDR3 reads TGTGCCAGCAGGGGGACCTCATACGAGCAGTACTTC.

This clonotype was found many times. The chain is built from TRBV6-5 and TRBJ2-7; D not certain. This CDR3 has 13 amino acids. CDR1 MNHEY and CDR2 SVGAGI come from the germline V gene. V was pared by 0 bases and J by 1 base, with 4 bases between. The CDR3 DNA reads TGTGCCAGCAGTTACTCCAGTTCCTACGAGCAGTACTTC. This translates into CASSYSSSYEQYF.

This clonotype was detected a few times. The chain is built from TRBV18 and TRBJ2-7, with 9 bases lining up with TRBD2. Trimming took 8 bases from V and 5 from J; bases not matched to a gene: 4. CDR1 is KGHSH, CDR2 LQKENI, per germline. The CDR3 runs to 12 residues. This CDR3 reads CASRGTSNEQYF. The CDR3 bases are TGTGCCAGCCGCGGGACTAGCAACGAGCAGTACTTC.

V gene TRBV29-1 combines with J gene TRBJ2-4, with D possibly TRBD1 on 7 matching bases. The V and J ends lost 8 bases and 8 bases respectively, with 13 bases between them. This CDR3 comprises 11 residues. Per germline, CDR1 SQVTM and CDR2 ANQGSEA. CDR3 residues: CSHLRGDIQYF. As DNA, the CDR3 is TGCAGCCACCTCAGGGGGGACATTCAGTACTTC.

The chain employs TRBV12-3 or TRBV12-4 and TRBJ1-2, with 10 bases matching TRBD1. Trimming cost V 4 bases and J 1 base; bases outside gene matches: 3. The CDR3 loop spans 15 amino acids. The CDR3, as DNA: TGTGCCAGCAGTTACCGGGACAGGGGTAACTATGGCTACACCTTC. Protein: CASSYRDRGNYGYTF.

The sample holds a few counts of this clonotype. The V and J genes are TRBV29-1 and TRBJ2-7; tentatively, D is TRBD2 (7 bases). Germline V gives CDR1 SQVTM, CDR2 ANQGSEA. Trimming pared 7 bases from V and 4 bases from J, leaving 17 bases between. This CDR3 has 13 amino acids. CDR3 amino acids: CSAKGGASYEQYF. In DNA form, the CDR3 reads TGCAGCGCTAAAGGGGGGGCATCGTACGAGCAGTACTTC.